The clone carrying this TCR beta chain has more than one count but fewer than ten. The data stem from a study of cytomegalovirus exposure and HLA in healthy donors. CDR3 length equals 13 residues. V shed 3 bases and J shed 3 bases, with 8 bases lying between them. Germline V gives CDR1 SGHAT, CDR2 FQNNGV. PCR used 60 Vbeta primers and 13 Jbeta primers. Only in-frame clones appear in the TCRdb table, and some are missing; sequencing was by immunoSEQ multiplex PCR. The sample has 210,000 or so clones, 82% seen once. The clonotype comes from a middle-aged woman in good health and CMV-seronegative. The chain has TRBV11-2 and TRBJ2-5, with D perhaps matching TRBD1 (5 bases). Material: PBMCs. The CDR3 here is CASSFREEETQYF. CDR3 sequence (DNA): TGTGCCAGCAGCTTCAGGGAAGAAGAGACCCAGTACTTC. Looking up the rest from reference TRBV11-2 and TRBJ2-5 gives the full variable domain: EAGVAQSPRYKIIEKRQSVAFWCNPISGHATLYWYQQILGQGPKLLIQFQNNGVVDDSQLPKDRFSAERLKGVDSTLKIQPAKLEDSAVYLCASSFREEETQYFGPGTRLLVL.